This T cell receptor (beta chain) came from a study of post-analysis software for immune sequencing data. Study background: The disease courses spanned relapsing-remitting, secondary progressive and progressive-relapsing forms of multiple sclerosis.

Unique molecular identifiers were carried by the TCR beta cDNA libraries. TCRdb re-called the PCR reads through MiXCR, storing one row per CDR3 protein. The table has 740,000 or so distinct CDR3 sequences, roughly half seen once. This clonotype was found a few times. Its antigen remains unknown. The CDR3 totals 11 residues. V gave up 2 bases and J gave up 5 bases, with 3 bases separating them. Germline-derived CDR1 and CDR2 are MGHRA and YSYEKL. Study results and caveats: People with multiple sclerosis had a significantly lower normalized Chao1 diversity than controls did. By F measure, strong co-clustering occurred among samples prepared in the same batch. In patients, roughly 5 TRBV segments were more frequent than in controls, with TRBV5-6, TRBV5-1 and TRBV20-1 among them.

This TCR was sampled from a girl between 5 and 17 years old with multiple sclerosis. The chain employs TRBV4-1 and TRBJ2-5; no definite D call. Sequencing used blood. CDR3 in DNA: TGCGCCAGCAGCCAACTGGAGACCCAGTACTTC. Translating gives CASSQLETQYF.